The present TCR beta chain was sequenced within a study of blood T cells in healthy people across ages. Points from the study as a whole: Researchers deemed the diversity estimates from one million T cells underestimates. Aged donors had fewer naive CD4+ cells and lower diversity than long-lived donors.

The second PCR ran 7 to 11 cycles with a sample-barcoded 5' primer and J-beta primers. TCRdb processed the 5' RACE reads anew with MiXCR; each CDR3 protein has one entry. The repertoire holds about 1,800,000 distinct CDR3 sequences, with 28% as singletons. Germline V gene data show CDR1 as DFQATT and CDR2 as SNEGSKA (reference sequence). The CDR3 has 14 residues. Trimming left V 2 bases short and J 5 bases short, with 15 bases between. In the case of this clonotype: Its antigen is undetermined. This may arise from a read error, as a much more abundant clone is one base away. The conserved phenylalanine or tryptophan is not found at the CDR3 terminus, so this likely reflects a read error.

The sequencing input was blood. The receptor was isolated from a woman under 40 in good health. The V call is TRBV20-1, the J call TRBJ2-5; D unclear. CDR3 coding DNA: TGCAGTGCTAGATCCCCGGGCGCCGGGGAGACCCAGTACCTC. Translated, it gives CSARSPGAGETQYL.